This T cell receptor beta chain was sequenced during a study of shared clonotypes between healthy human individuals. The overall study: Every donor yielded three CD4 naive, three CD4 memory, two CD8 naive and one CD8 memory plate.

To note about this clone: Its antigen remains unidentified.

The authors split each subset's genomic DNA evenly across several immunoSEQ plates. Using immunoSEQ multiplex PCR, the repertoire was profiled, and TCRdb retains in-frame clones only, with some absent. The profile covers roughly 2 million clones, with about 95% appearing a single time and 0.13% taken by the ten largest. Germline lookup yields CDR1 MGHRA and CDR2 YSYEKL. V was cut by 0 bases and J by 0 bases, with 14 bases left in between. The CDR3 length is 18 residues. Regarding the study as a whole: The represented genetic and exposure-history diversity was limited by the small number of donors. A handful of donors showed sharing of 4.5% to 5% of naive CD4 clonotypes.

The receptor was derived from a man aged 18 to 30 in good health. Input material: naive CD4+ T cells sorted from blood. Stated subset: CD45RA+ positively selected. The chain uses TRBV4-1 and TRBJ2-2; D may be TRBD1 (6 bases). Here the CDR3 reads CASSQDDRQATNTGELFF. CDR3 DNA sequence: TGCGCCAGCAGCCAAGACGACAGGCAGGCAACGAACACCGGGGAGCTGTTTTTT.